This passage covers 19 T cell receptor beta chains from one sample sequenced in a study of T cell responses to AZD1222 COVID-19 vaccine. Data came from immunoSEQ multiplex PCR; TCRdb stores just in-frame clones and leaves some out. Of some 140,000 clones in the sample, around four fifths are singletons; the top ten hold about 4%. Sample: peripheral blood, taken on day 0 of AZD1222 vaccination. The receptors were sampled from an adult in good health.

The chain joins TRBV19 to TRBJ1-1, with 7 bases identical to TRBD1. From germline, CDR1 is LNHDA and CDR2 SQIVND (reference sequence). The junction had 10 bases not matched to a gene; V was cut back by 5 bases and J by 4 bases. The CDR3 is 15 residues long. This CDR3 reads CASSPTGTAGTEAFF. DNA for the CDR3: TGTGCCAGTAGTCCGACCGGGACAGCTGGCACTGAAGCTTTCTTT.

This sequence joins TRBV5-1 and TRBJ1-4; D remains unclear. CDR1 and CDR2 from the germline V gene are SGHRS and YFSETQ. The CDR3 is made up of 14 amino acids. V was shortened by 0 bases and J by 4 bases, with 7 bases between the two germline ends. The CDR3 is CASSLGQFNEKLFF. The CDR3 bases are TGCGCCAGCAGCTTGGGGCAGTTTAATGAAAAACTGTTTTTT. The variable domain in full, completed from reference TRBV5-1 and TRBJ1-4, reads KAGVTQTPRYLIKTRGQQVTLSCSPISGHRSVSWYQQTPGQGLQFLFEYFSETQRNKGNFPGRFSGRQFSNSRSEMNVSTLELGDSALYLCASSLGQFNEKLFFGSGTQLSVL.

The chain carries TRBV18 and TRBJ1-1; D is unclear. The CDR3 covers 15 residues. Trimming took off 4 bases at V and 5 bases at J, with 17 bases between the two ends. CDR1 and CDR2 from the germline V gene are KGHSH and LQKENI. DNA for the CDR3: TGTGCCAGCTCACTCCGATCGTTTGGCGGGACTGAAGCTTTCTTT. It encodes CASSLRSFGGTEAFF.

V usage is TRBV7-6 and J usage is TRBJ1-3; D is uncertain. The CDR3 totals 14 residues. The V and J ends lost 1 base and 4 bases respectively, with 8 bases between them. The germline CDR1 and CDR2 sequences are SGHVS and FNYEAQ. Here the CDR3 reads CASSLGEGGNTIYF. The CDR3 region has the DNA TGTGCCAGCAGCTTAGGGGAGGGAGGAAACACCATATATTTT.

The rearrangement uses TRBV5-4 and TRBJ2-3; D is perhaps TRBD1 (5 bases). Germline CDR1 is SGHNT and CDR2 is YYREEE (reference sequence). V lost 2 bases and J 0 bases, leaving 13 bases between the germline ends. The CDR3 length is 16 residues. The CDR3 DNA reads as TGTGCCAGCAGCTTAAGACAGAAAGCTAGCACAGATACGCAGTATTTT. Amino acids: CASSLRQKASTDTQYF.

This clone was seen a few times. The V and J genes are TRBV2 and TRBJ2-2; D possibly matches TRBD1 or TRBD2 (6 bases each). Germline lookup yields CDR1 SNHLY and CDR2 FYNNEI. There are 19 residues in the CDR3. Trimming removed 1 base from V and 5 bases from J, with 23 bases in between. In nucleotides, the CDR3 is TGTGCCAGCAGTGAAGTCCCCCCAGGGGAGGTTGTTAAAACCGGGGAGCTGTTTTTT. Residues: CASSEVPPGEVVKTGELFF.

A note on this clone: The junction departs from germline at one end; a sequencing error may be responsible. V usage is TRBV6-1 and J usage is TRBJ1-4; unclear D gene. The length of the CDR3 is 15 residues. Germline CDR1 reads MNHNS; CDR2 reads SASEGT. The CDR3 DNA sequence: TGTGCCAGCAGAGAAGGGTGGGGAATTAATGAAAAACTGTTTTTT. Protein product: CASREGWGINEKLFF.

The chain links TRBV3-1 (or the pseudogene TRBV3-2) to TRBJ2-1, with D maybe TRBD2 (7 bases). Germline values: CDR1 LGHDT, CDR2 YNNKEL (reference sequence). The CDR3 has 14 amino acids. V was shortened by 2 bases and J by 8 bases, with 13 bases between the two germline ends. The CDR3 region is CASSQKGGPDEQFF. CDR3 sequence (DNA): TGTGCCAGCAGCCAAAAGGGGGGGCCGGATGAGCAGTTCTTC.

The genes are TRBV19 and TRBJ1-4, with D possibly being TRBD1 (5 bases). This CDR3 has 15 amino acids. Trimming took 5 bases from V and 6 from J, leaving 16 bases between them. Germline V gene sequence: CDR1 LNHDA, CDR2 SQIVND (reference sequence). CDR3 nucleotide sequence: TGTGCCAGTAGTCCCCTGTTTCAGGGCGATGAAAAACTGTTTTTT. It translates to CASSPLFQGDEKLFF.

The chain carries TRBV7-9 and TRBJ2-2; D unclear. CDR3 length equals 16 residues. Germline CDR1 SEHNR, CDR2 FQNEAQ (reference sequence). V dropped 4 bases and J dropped 3 bases, with 15 bases sitting between them. The CDR3 DNA is TGTGCCAGCAGCTCTCGGATCGGCGGAGACACCGGGGAGCTGTTTTTT. This gives the protein CASSSRIGGDTGELFF.

V gene TRBV15 combines with J gene TRBJ1-1, with D possibly matching TRBD1 (5 bases). CDR1 LNHNV and CDR2 YYDKDF come from the germline V gene (reference sequence). The V and J ends lost 0 bases and 1 base respectively, with 9 bases between them. The CDR3 is 15 amino acids. The CDR3 loop reads CATSREGRANTEAFF. CDR3 in DNA: TGTGCCACCAGCAGAGAGGGACGGGCGAACACTGAAGCTTTCTTT.

The table lists this clone with a count of one. The chain employs TRBV6-5 and TRBJ1-2; possible D gene TRBD1, 5 bases. The CDR3 loop spans 15 amino acids. Germline-derived CDR1 and CDR2 are MNHEY and SVGAGI. The ends were cut back, 0 bases at V and 4 bases at J, with 12 bases in the middle. The CDR3 protein is CASSYSPGPLYGYTF. The CDR3 DNA is TGTGCCAGCAGTTACTCACCAGGGCCGCTCTATGGCTACACCTTC.

V gene TRBV28 combines with J gene TRBJ1-1; 7 nucleotides agree with TRBD1. Trimming at V came to 5 bases and at J to 8 bases, leaving 11 bases not matched to a gene. CDR1 is MDHEN, CDR2 SYDVKM, per germline. The CDR3 loop spans 14 amino acids. The CDR3 DNA sequence: TGTGCCAGCAGTCCACCCGGACAGGCGGTAGAAGCTTTCTTT. Its translation: CASSPPGQAVEAFF.

This clone was recorded only once. The V call is TRBV10-3, the J call TRBJ1-3; TRBD1 aligns across 7 bases. V trimming: 4 bases; J trimming: 0 bases; junction bases outside the gene matches: 3. From germline, CDR1 is ENHRY and CDR2 SYGVKD. The CDR3 contains 15 residues. The CDR3 spells CAISGGQLSGNTIYF. CDR3 in DNA: TGTGCCATCAGTGGGGGACAGCTCTCTGGAAACACCATATATTTT.

V is TRBV19 and J is TRBJ1-5; a weak D match, TRBD1 (5 bases). The CDR3 length is 14 residues. With 11 bases removed from V and 1 base from J, the gap between germline ends came to 15 bases. Germline CDR1 LNHDA, CDR2 SQIVND (reference sequence). Written as DNA, the CDR3 is TGTGCCGGTTCGGGACCTCAGAGCAATCAGCCCCAGCATTTT. Translation: CAGSGPQSNQPQHF. Complete variable domain (other parts from reference TRBV19 and TRBJ1-5): DGGITQSPKYLFRKEGQNVTLSCEQNLNHDAMYWYRQDPGQGLRLIYYSQIVNDFQKGDIAEGYSVSREKKESFPLTVTSAQKNPTAFYLCAGSGPQSNQPQHFGDGTRLSIL.

The chain joins TRBV5-4 to TRBJ1-1, with D unresolved. The CDR3 consists of 14 residues. The V and J ends lost 0 bases and 1 base respectively, with 7 bases between them. Germline CDR1 reads SGHNT; CDR2 reads YYREEE (reference sequence). The CDR3 region has the DNA TGTGCCAGCAGCTTGGGGTCGGCGAACACTGAAGCTTTCTTT. Translation gives CASSLGSANTEAFF.

The CDR3 protein is CASSTSGQFPYQPQHF. The CDR3 DNA is TGTGCCAGTAGTACCTCGGGACAGTTCCCGTATCAGCCCCAGCATTTT. The J gene is TRBJ1-5, the V gene TRBV19; TRBD1 matches at 7 bases. Trimming took 4 bases from V and 5 from J; bases not matched to a gene: 11. Per the germline V gene, CDR1 is LNHDA and CDR2 is SQIVND (reference sequence). The length of the CDR3 is 16 residues. Using reference TRBV19 and TRBJ1-5 for the parts outside the CDR3, the full variable domain is DGGITQSPKYLFRKEGQNVTLSCEQNLNHDAMYWYRQDPGQGLRLIYYSQIVNDFQKGDIAEGYSVSREKKESFPLTVTSAQKNPTAFYLCASSTSGQFPYQPQHFGDGTRLSIL.

This chain connects TRBV3-1 (or the pseudogene TRBV3-2) to TRBJ1-6; D call uncertain. Germline V lookup: CDR1 LGHDT, CDR2 YNNKEL (reference sequence). The V gene lost 0 bases and the J gene lost 10 bases, with 19 bases spanning the gap. CDR3 size: 17 residues. The CDR3 DNA reads TGTGCCAGCAGCCAAGACCACCGACGGGCGGGTGGCTCACCCCTCCACTTT. Translating gives CASSQDHRRAGGSPLHF.

The genes are TRBV29-1 and TRBJ2-3; the D gene is possibly TRBD1 (6 bases). The CDR3 sequence is 13 residues long. Trimming removed 7 bases at V and 4 bases at J, with 15 bases between. The germline CDR1 and CDR2 sequences are SQVTM and ANQGSEA. The CDR3 sequence: CSGQQGGADTQYF. CDR3 nucleotides: TGCAGCGGACAACAGGGTGGCGCAGATACGCAGTATTTT.